Listed below are T cell receptor beta chains from one sample, sequenced in a study of T cell responses to AZD1222 COVID-19 vaccine. Some clones are missing from TCRdb's copy, which holds only in-frame ones; the method was immunoSEQ multiplex PCR. In the table there are about 110,000 clones, about four fifths of which are singletons. The sample consisted of peripheral blood, taken on day 0 of AZD1222 vaccination. The origin of the receptors is an adult in good health. The conserved cysteine and the conserved F or W are not part of the CDR3 here. Fields, in order: J gene, clone size, V gene, CDR3 protein. A clone size is listed for some rows: how often the clone was seen (once, few, many), or a class if it is expanded.

j_gene: TRBJ2-1
abundance: few
v_gene: TRBV5-5
CDR3aa: ASSFAGGAFDNEQF

j_gene: TRBJ1-2
abundance: -
v_gene: TRBV7-2
CDR3aa: ASSPGELAYGYT

j_gene: TRBJ2-1
abundance: -
v_gene: TRBV5-6
CDR3aa: ASSLRLNEQF

j_gene: TRBJ2-2
abundance: once
v_gene: TRBV5-4
CDR3aa: ASSFDGLAGGNGELF

j_gene: TRBJ2-3
abundance: -
v_gene: TRBV5-4
CDR3aa: ASRTTDTQY

j_gene: TRBJ1-4
abundance: -
v_gene: TRBV5-5
CDR3aa: ASSLDGLDNEKLF

j_gene: TRBJ1-2
abundance: -
v_gene: TRBV9
CDR3aa: ASSAFGQGIYGYT

j_gene: TRBJ2-3
abundance: -
v_gene: TRBV27
CDR3aa: ASSLKLARDTQY

j_gene: TRBJ1-6
abundance: -
v_gene: TRBV18
CDR3aa: ASSLTGDSYNSPLH

j_gene: TRBJ1-2
abundance: -
v_gene: TRBV28
CDR3aa: ATPGDRGLTVRGYT

j_gene: TRBJ1-1
abundance: few
v_gene: TRBV12-3/TRBV12-4
CDR3aa: ASSTGTGYLAF

j_gene: TRBJ1-2
abundance: -
v_gene: TRBV5-6
CDR3aa: ASSLGLGAGYGYT

j_gene: TRBJ1-1
abundance: -
v_gene: TRBV6-2/TRBV6-3
CDR3aa: ASSKHEGVTEAF

j_gene: TRBJ2-6
abundance: -
v_gene: TRBV6-2/TRBV6-3
CDR3aa: ASSTGLGANVLT

j_gene: TRBJ2-7
abundance: -
v_gene: TRBV5-4
CDR3aa: ASSPREGREQY

j_gene: TRBJ1-1
abundance: -
v_gene: TRBV9
CDR3aa: ASSDGLQGLNTEAF

j_gene: TRBJ1-4
abundance: -
v_gene: TRBV11-2
CDR3aa: ASSLGFRGSDEKLF

j_gene: TRBJ2-1
abundance: -
v_gene: TRBV18
CDR3aa: ASSPPGTSFDEQF

j_gene: TRBJ1-1
abundance: -
v_gene: TRBV29-1
CDR3aa: SVAQGSGTEAF

j_gene: TRBJ2-1
abundance: few
v_gene: TRBV12-3/TRBV12-4
CDR3aa: ASSWRRINEQF

j_gene: TRBJ1-3
abundance: -
v_gene: TRBV16
CDR3aa: ASSRPGQGGNTIY

j_gene: TRBJ1-1
abundance: -
v_gene: TRBV6-2/TRBV6-3
CDR3aa: ASSLRNTEAF

j_gene: TRBJ1-5
abundance: -
v_gene: TRBV30
CDR3aa: AWSVGESQPQH

j_gene: TRBJ2-7
abundance: few
v_gene: TRBV18
CDR3aa: ASSQRPPGQGAYEQY

j_gene: TRBJ1-6
abundance: -
v_gene: TRBV30
CDR3aa: ACRTDNTNSPLH

j_gene: TRBJ1-2
abundance: -
v_gene: TRBV19
CDR3aa: ASGRDYGYT

j_gene: TRBJ1-6
abundance: -
v_gene: TRBV28
CDR3aa: ASRLGGVSSYNSPLH

j_gene: TRBJ2-7
abundance: -
v_gene: TRBV5-4
CDR3aa: ASSLRSGGSGRVYEQY

j_gene: TRBJ1-1
abundance: -
v_gene: TRBV23-1
CDR3aa: ASWKGTMNTEAF

j_gene: TRBJ2-7
abundance: few
v_gene: TRBV28
CDR3aa: ASRPALAGAYEQY

j_gene: TRBJ1-1
abundance: few
v_gene: TRBV18
CDR3aa: ASSPTNMNTEAF

j_gene: TRBJ2-3
abundance: -
v_gene: TRBV5-4
CDR3aa: ASRLAGGPDTQY

j_gene: TRBJ1-6
abundance: once
v_gene: TRBV5-1
CDR3aa: ASSLAVDSPLH

j_gene: TRBJ2-7
abundance: few
v_gene: TRBV5-4
CDR3aa: ASSLGPLDEQY

j_gene: TRBJ2-1
abundance: -
v_gene: TRBV9
CDR3aa: ASSVASGRGNEQF

j_gene: TRBJ2-2
abundance: -
v_gene: TRBV3-1/TRBV3-2
CDR3aa: ASSQGTSGATGELF

j_gene: TRBJ1-1
abundance: -
v_gene: TRBV6-2/TRBV6-3
CDR3aa: ASSYDVLRRFRVNTEAF

j_gene: TRBJ2-4
abundance: few
v_gene: TRBV4-1
CDR3aa: ASSLGSGKNIQY

j_gene: TRBJ2-7
abundance: -
v_gene: TRBV28
CDR3aa: ASGTGTGGHEQY

j_gene: TRBJ1-1
abundance: -
v_gene: TRBV2
CDR3aa: ASRLTEANTEAF

j_gene: TRBJ2-3
abundance: -
v_gene: TRBV7-3
CDR3aa: ASSLLAGVTGTDTQY

j_gene: TRBJ2-3
abundance: -
v_gene: TRBV2
CDR3aa: ASRASGASTDTQY

j_gene: TRBJ1-5
abundance: -
v_gene: TRBV27
CDR3aa: ASSPAAGYSNQPQH

j_gene: TRBJ1-1
abundance: few
v_gene: TRBV28
CDR3aa: ASSLLDRGRDTEAF

j_gene: TRBJ1-1
abundance: -
v_gene: TRBV18
CDR3aa: ASSPTLGTANTEAF

j_gene: TRBJ2-1
abundance: -
v_gene: TRBV3-1/TRBV3-2
CDR3aa: ASSQRSGGNEQF

j_gene: TRBJ2-7
abundance: once
v_gene: TRBV19
CDR3aa: ASTLRDRDSRSSYEQY

j_gene: TRBJ1-2
abundance: -
v_gene: TRBV3-1/TRBV3-2
CDR3aa: ASSARTGGDYGYT

j_gene: TRBJ2-2
abundance: -
v_gene: TRBV4-1
CDR3aa: ASSQVGLGVGTGELF

j_gene: TRBJ1-1
abundance: -
v_gene: TRBV4-3
CDR3aa: ASSQGGWEGNTEAF

j_gene: TRBJ1-2
abundance: -
v_gene: TRBV5-1
CDR3aa: ASSSWTGREDRGYT

j_gene: TRBJ2-1
abundance: -
v_gene: TRBV28
CDR3aa: ASSLRQGGYNEQF

j_gene: TRBJ1-1
abundance: -
v_gene: TRBV15
CDR3aa: ATSRDYGGTEAF

j_gene: TRBJ2-4
abundance: -
v_gene: TRBV27
CDR3aa: ASSPLWEPKNIQY

j_gene: TRBJ1-5
abundance: -
v_gene: TRBV9
CDR3aa: ASSVSGDRGLNQPQH